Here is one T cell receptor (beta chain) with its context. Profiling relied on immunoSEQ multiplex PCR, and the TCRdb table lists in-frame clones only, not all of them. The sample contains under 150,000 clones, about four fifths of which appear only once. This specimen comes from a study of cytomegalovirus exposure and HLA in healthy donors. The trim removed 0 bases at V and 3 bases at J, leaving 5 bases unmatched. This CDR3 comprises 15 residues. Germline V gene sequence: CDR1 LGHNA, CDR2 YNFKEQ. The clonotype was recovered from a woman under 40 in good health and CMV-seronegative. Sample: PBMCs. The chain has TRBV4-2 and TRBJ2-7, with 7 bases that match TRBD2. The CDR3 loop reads CASSQEGGLGYEQYF. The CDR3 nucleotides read TGTGCCAGCAGCCAAGAGGGGGGGTTAGGCTACGAGCAGTACTTC.